The 29 T cell receptor beta chains given below trace back to one sample, sequenced in a study of blood T cell repertoires in COVID-19. Profiling relied on immunoSEQ multiplex PCR, and the TCRdb table lists in-frame clones only, not all of them. The data show about 370,000 clones, over 85% seen once. The sequenced sample consisted of PBMCs or T cells enriched from blood (not recorded which). The receptors derive from a woman in her thirties who had recovered from COVID-19.

V usage is TRBV2 and J usage is TRBJ1-3; D remains unclear. CDR3 length: 14 amino acids. With 4 bases removed from V and 2 bases from J, the gap between germline ends came to 9 bases. Looked up from germline, CDR1 is SNHLY and CDR2 is FYNNEI. Written as DNA, the CDR3 is TGTGCCAGCAGTGGGGCCTGGACTGGAAACACCATATATTTT. This gives the protein CASSGAWTGNTIYF.

This clone was picked up one time. The chain uses TRBV4-2 and TRBJ2-7, with 10 bases that match TRBD1. The J segment lost 5 bases and the V segment lost 0 bases, leaving 10 bases of the junction unmatched. Germline CDR1 reads LGHNA; CDR2 reads YNFKEQ. There are 17 residues in the CDR3. DNA of the CDR3: TGTGCCAGCAGCCAAGAAGTAGGACAGGGGGATTTACACGAGCAGTACTTC. Translation: CASSQEVGQGDLHEQYF.

This clone showed up just a few times. The V and J genes are TRBV28 and TRBJ2-7; 7 bases align to TRBD2. Unmatched junction bases numbered 9, after V lost 2 bases and J lost 2 bases. The germline CDR1 and CDR2 sequences are MDHEN and SYDVKM. This CDR3 is built from 16 residues. CDR3 bases: TGTGCCAGCAGTTTAGGGCGCAGCGGGAAAACCTACGAGCAGTACTTC. Residues: CASSLGRSGKTYEQYF.

V and J are TRBV15 and TRBJ2-1; tentative D call: TRBD2 (5 bases). This CDR3 region has 16 residues. Germline V gives CDR1 LNHNV, CDR2 YYDKDF (reference sequence). V lost 0 bases and J lost 4, with 13 bases in between. The DNA for the CDR3 is TGTGCCACCAGCAGAGAGTTCCGGGGTGGGTACAATGAGCAGTTCTTC. Translated, it gives CATSREFRGGYNEQFF.

The chain links TRBV6-5 to TRBJ2-3, with 10 bases matching TRBD2. CDR3 length: 13 residues. Germline assignment: CDR1 MNHEY and CDR2 SVGAGI. V lost 7 bases to trimming and J lost 4 bases; unmatched junction nucleotides: 2. The DNA of the CDR3 is TGTGCCAGCACCGGACTAGCGGCAGATACGCAGTATTTT. Translated, it gives CASTGLAADTQYF.

The J gene is TRBJ2-7, the V gene TRBV18, with D maybe TRBD2 (6 bases). This CDR3 is built from 13 residues. With 6 bases removed from V and 7 bases from J, the gap between germline ends came to 16 bases. Per germline, CDR1 KGHSH and CDR2 LQKENI. CDR3 coding DNA: TGTGCCAGCTCTCTCGGGACTGTCAGGGAGCAGTACTTC. This encodes CASSLGTVREQYF. Full variable domain (missing parts from reference TRBV18 and TRBJ2-7): NAGVMQNPRHLVRRRGQEARLRCSPMKGHSHVYWYRQLPEEGLKFMVYLQKENIIDESGMPKERFSAEFPKEGPSILRIQQVVRGDSAAYFCASSLGTVREQYFGPGTRLTVT.

V is TRBV27 and J is TRBJ1-4; D gene uncertain. V dropped 5 bases and J dropped 4 bases, with 11 bases sitting between them. Germline V gene lookup returns CDR1 MNHEY and CDR2 SMNVEV (reference sequence). The CDR3 spans 14 residues. CDR3 region: CASSTAENNEKLFF. In DNA form, the CDR3 reads TGTGCCAGCAGTACGGCGGAGAATAATGAAAAACTGTTTTTT.

The chain joins TRBV28 to TRBJ1-1; D call uncertain. Germline V gene data show CDR1 as MDHEN and CDR2 as SYDVKM. V was pared by 3 bases and J by 1 base, with 18 bases between. The CDR3 spans 17 residues. The CDR3 region has the DNA TGTGCCAGCAGTTTCGTGGGCCCCCTTATGGGGAACACTGAAGCTTTCTTT. It is translated as CASSFVGPLMGNTEAFF.

The chain employs TRBV30 and TRBJ1-6, with 8 bases fitting TRBD1. The germline CDR1 and CDR2 sequences are GTSNPN and SVGIG (reference sequence). V gave up 3 bases and J gave up 7 bases; unmatched junction bases: 5. The CDR3 is 14 residues long. The CDR3 spells CAWSERQGNSPLHF. CDR3 DNA sequence: TGTGCCTGGAGCGAAAGACAGGGGAATTCACCCCTCCACTTT.

The chain links TRBV30 to TRBJ1-2; D ambiguous. Germline V lookup: CDR1 GTSNPN, CDR2 SVGIG (reference sequence). Deletions cut 4 bases from V and 6 bases from J, with 9 bases between. This CDR3 is 11 amino acids long. This chain's CDR3 is CAWTSLDGYTF. The DNA of the CDR3 is TGTGCCTGGACCTCCTTAGATGGCTACACCTTC.

This chain links TRBV2 with TRBJ1-2; unclear D gene. This CDR3 region has 11 residues. Trimming stripped 5 bases from V and 3 bases from J, with 4 bases between. CDR1 and CDR2 (germline): SNHLY, FYNNEI. The CDR3: CASSPDYGYTF. Written as DNA, the CDR3 is TGTGCCAGCAGTCCAGACTATGGCTACACCTTC.

This clone was seen a single time. The chain couples TRBV9 to TRBJ1-2; tentatively, D is TRBD1 (6 bases). Germline V CDR1 and CDR2: SGDLS, YYNGEE. The CDR3 loop spans 16 amino acids. V lost 3 bases and J 5 bases, leaving 20 bases between the germline ends. CDR3 nucleotides: TGTGCCAGCAGCGCCCGCCCTTTACAGGGTGGGTATGGCTACACCTTC. Protein: CASSARPLQGGYGYTF. Drawing the rest from reference TRBV9 and TRBJ1-2, the complete variable domain is DSGVTQTPKHLITATGQRVTLRCSPRSGDLSVYWYQQSLDQGLQFLIQYYNGEERAKGNILERFSAQQFPDLHSELNLSSLELGDSALYFCASSARPLQGGYGYTFGSGTRLTVV.

The V and J genes are TRBV5-8 and TRBJ1-4, with D tentatively TRBD1 (5 bases). Germline V gene lookup returns CDR1 SGHTS and CDR2 YDEGEE. The CDR3 contains 15 residues. Trimming took 4 bases from V and 7 from J, leaving 17 bases between them. The CDR3 reads CASSLTGRGREKLFF. CDR3 DNA: TGTGCCAGCAGCCTCACGGGGAGGGGACGTGAAAAACTGTTTTTT.

CDR3 DNA sequence: TGTGCCAGCAGCTTAGGGGGAGGGGCGAACTATGGCTACACCTTC. This translates into CASSLGGGANYGYTF. This chain uses TRBV11-2 with TRBJ1-2; D might be TRBD1 (5 bases). V dropped 1 base and J dropped 2 bases, with 11 bases sitting between them. This CDR3 region has 15 residues. CDR1 is SGHAT, CDR2 FQNNGV, per germline. Variable domain in full (rest from reference TRBV11-2 and TRBJ1-2): EAGVAQSPRYKIIEKRQSVAFWCNPISGHATLYWYQQILGQGPKLLIQFQNNGVVDDSQLPKDRFSAERLKGVDSTLKIQPAKLEDSAVYLCASSLGGGANYGYTFGSGTRLTVV.

This rearrangement joins TRBV19 to TRBJ1-6, with TRBD1 matching 7 bases. The germline V gene encodes CDR1 LNHDA and CDR2 SQIVND (reference sequence). Trimming at V came to 5 bases and at J to 5 bases, leaving 6 bases not matched to a gene. The CDR3 loop spans 15 amino acids. CDR3: CASSPAGGHNSPLHF. The CDR3 bases are TGTGCCAGTAGTCCTGCAGGGGGACATAATTCACCCCTCCACTTT.

This clone has only one observation. V gene TRBV27 combines with J gene TRBJ2-1; TRBD2 matches at 7 bases. J gave up 3 bases and V 5 bases, and 10 bases lay outside the gene matches. This CDR3 is 16 amino acids long. Per germline, CDR1 MNHEY and CDR2 SMNVEV (reference sequence). The CDR3 here is CASSPPAAGFYNEQFF. The DNA of the CDR3 is TGTGCCAGCAGTCCCCCCGCAGCGGGGTTCTACAATGAGCAGTTCTTC.

CDR3 sequence (DNA): TGTGCCATCAGTGAGTACAGAGACACAGATACGCAGTATTTT. Amino acids: CAISEYRDTDTQYF. The V and J genes are TRBV10-3 and TRBJ2-3; D not resolved. Trimming removed 1 base at V and 2 bases at J, with 7 bases between. Germline CDR1 is ENHRY and CDR2 is SYGVKD. The CDR3 has 14 amino acids.

CDR3 sequence: CASSRGIIAGELFF. DNA for the CDR3: TGTGCCAGCAGCCGGGGGATAATAGCCGGGGAGCTGTTTTTT. This chain connects TRBV7-9 to TRBJ2-2; TRBD2 is a possible D gene (6 bases). Germline loops: CDR1 SEHNR, CDR2 FQNEAQ (reference sequence). The germline V and J ends were trimmed by 5 bases and 6 bases, with 13 bases remaining between them. This CDR3 comprises 14 residues.

V gene TRBV7-9 combines with J gene TRBJ2-7; 9 nucleotides match TRBD1. Germline V lookup: CDR1 SEHNR, CDR2 FQNEAQ (reference sequence). The CDR3 length is 14 residues. Germline trimming cut 1 base from V and 6 bases from J; bases unmatched to any gene: 4. CDR3 loop: CASSLVGQGLEQYF. Here the CDR3 DNA reads TGTGCCAGCAGCTTAGTGGGACAGGGCCTCGAGCAGTACTTC.

The chain recombines TRBV7-9 with TRBJ1-3, with D tentatively TRBD1 (6 bases). Deletions cut 5 bases from V and 2 bases from J, with 10 bases between. Per the germline V gene, CDR1 is SEHNR and CDR2 is FQNEAQ (reference sequence). The CDR3 spans 14 residues. The DNA for the CDR3 is TGTGCCAGCAGCCCAACAGGGCCTGGAAACACCATATATTTT. It codes for CASSPTGPGNTIYF.

Remarks on this clone: This CDR3 is also generated by other DNA sequences in the sample. The chain carries TRBV6-5 and TRBJ1-2; D is unresolved. The CDR3 is 11 residues long. Trimming removed 6 bases at V and 2 bases at J, with 4 bases between. Germline CDR1 reads MNHEY; CDR2 reads SVGAGI. The CDR3 reads CASRSNYGYTF. CDR3 bases: TGTGCCAGCAGATCAAACTATGGCTACACCTTC.

This chain connects TRBV19 to TRBJ1-2; no clear D gene. Between the trimmed V and J ends, which lost 3 bases and 0 bases, there was a span of 11 bases. The CDR3 runs to 15 residues. Germline loops: CDR1 LNHDA, CDR2 SQIVND (reference sequence). CDR3 bases: TGTGCCAGTAGTATGAGAAAGTTGGCTAACTATGGCTACACCTTC. Protein product: CASSMRKLANYGYTF.

V is TRBV7-9 and J is TRBJ1-6; TRBD1 agrees at 8 bases. Germline assignment: CDR1 SEHNR and CDR2 FQNEAQ (reference sequence). J was trimmed by 6 bases and V by 6 bases; bases with no gene match: 4. This CDR3 is 14 amino acids long. The chain's CDR3 is CASSLDRGNSPLHF. The CDR3 nucleotides are TGTGCCAGCAGTCTCGACAGGGGTAATTCACCCCTCCACTTT. Based on the CDR3 plus reference TRBV7-9 and TRBJ1-6, the full variable domain is DTGVSQNPRHKITKRGQNVTFRCDPISEHNRLYWYRQTLGQGPEFLTYFQNEAQLEKSRLLSDRFSAERPKGSFSTLEIQRTEQGDSAMYLCASSLDRGNSPLHFGNGTRLTVT.

The J gene is TRBJ1-2, the V gene TRBV3-1 (or the pseudogene TRBV3-2); possibly TRBD1 for D (5 bases). The CDR3 is made up of 13 amino acids. The germline CDR1 and CDR2 sequences are LGHDT and YNNKEL (reference sequence). Trimming removed 5 bases at V and 4 bases at J, with 11 bases between. The CDR3 DNA follows: TGTGCCAGCAGCGCCGTTGACAGCTATGGCTACACCTTC. Translated: CASSAVDSYGYTF.

The chain is built from TRBV27 and TRBJ1-3, with 7 bases that match TRBD1. Per the germline V gene, CDR1 is MNHEY and CDR2 is SMNVEV (reference sequence). J was trimmed by 6 bases and V by 5 bases; bases with no gene match: 7. This CDR3 comprises 14 residues. CDR3 loop: CASSLDRAENTIYF. The CDR3 DNA follows: TGTGCCAGCAGTCTAGACAGGGCCGAAAACACCATATATTTT.

The V call is TRBV3-1 (or the pseudogene TRBV3-2), the J call TRBJ1-4; 7 bases line up with TRBD1. Looked up from germline, CDR1 is LGHDT and CDR2 is YNNKEL (reference sequence). The V gene end was trimmed by 6 bases and the J gene end by 8 bases; junction bases not matched to a gene: 9. This CDR3 is built from 14 residues. CDR3 in amino acids: CASSQGQLGEKLFF. CDR3 nucleotide sequence: TGTGCCAGCAGTCAGGGACAGCTGGGGGAAAAACTGTTTTTT.

Concerning this clone itself: One end of the junction is discordant with germline, which a read error may explain. V is TRBV4-1 and J is TRBJ1-2, with D tentatively TRBD1 (6 bases). The V gene's germline CDR1 is MGHRA and CDR2 YSYEKL. This CDR3 has 13 residues. The DNA for the CDR3 is TGCGCCAGCACCCAACAGGGTGGCTATGGCTACACCTTC. As protein: CASTQQGGYGYTF.

The V call is TRBV29-1, the J call TRBJ2-1; TRBD2 matches 10 bases. Per the germline V gene, CDR1 is SQVTM and CDR2 is ANQGSEA. J was trimmed by 3 bases and V by 5 bases; bases with no gene match: 13. The CDR3 spans 17 residues. The DNA for the CDR3 is TGCAGCGTTCTAGAGCGAGTCGGGACTAGCGTCTACAATGAGCAGTTCTTC. Protein: CSVLERVGTSVYNEQFF.

The V and J genes are TRBV5-4 and TRBJ2-3, with D perhaps matching TRBD2 (6 bases). Germline V gives CDR1 SGHNT, CDR2 YYREEE (reference sequence). V was clipped by 0 bases and J by 2 bases, with 13 bases between them. This CDR3 has 16 amino acids. The chain's CDR3 is CASSLAGTSSTDTQYF. CDR3 in DNA: TGTGCCAGCAGCTTGGCCGGGACTTCCTCCACAGATACGCAGTATTTT.